The entry below gives a single TCR beta chain sequence along with its context. Its antigen is not identified. The data were obtained in a study of shared clonotypes between healthy human individuals. Generated by immunoSEQ multiplex PCR, the TCRdb table keeps only in-frame clones and is missing some. The sample yields about 2.3 million clones, more than 85% seen once. Whole-study results and caveats: Despite large depth, rarefaction showed incomplete sorted-subset sequencing.

This sequence was found in a man between 18 and 29 years old in good health. Some clones in this sample may be carry-over from other donors' samples. Sequencing used naive CD4+ T cells from PBMCs. Subset given: CD45RA+ positively selected.

The CDR3 protein is CASSPTRDDRTEAFF. The CDR3 region has the DNA TGTGCCAGCAGCCCGACCCGGGACGACAGGACTGAAGCTTTCTTT. This chain uses TRBV7-3 with TRBJ1-1; TRBD1 might be the D (6 bases). Germline CDR1 and CDR2: SGHTA and FQGTGA. The CDR3 sequence is 15 residues long. V shed 5 bases and J shed 5 bases, with 18 bases lying between them.